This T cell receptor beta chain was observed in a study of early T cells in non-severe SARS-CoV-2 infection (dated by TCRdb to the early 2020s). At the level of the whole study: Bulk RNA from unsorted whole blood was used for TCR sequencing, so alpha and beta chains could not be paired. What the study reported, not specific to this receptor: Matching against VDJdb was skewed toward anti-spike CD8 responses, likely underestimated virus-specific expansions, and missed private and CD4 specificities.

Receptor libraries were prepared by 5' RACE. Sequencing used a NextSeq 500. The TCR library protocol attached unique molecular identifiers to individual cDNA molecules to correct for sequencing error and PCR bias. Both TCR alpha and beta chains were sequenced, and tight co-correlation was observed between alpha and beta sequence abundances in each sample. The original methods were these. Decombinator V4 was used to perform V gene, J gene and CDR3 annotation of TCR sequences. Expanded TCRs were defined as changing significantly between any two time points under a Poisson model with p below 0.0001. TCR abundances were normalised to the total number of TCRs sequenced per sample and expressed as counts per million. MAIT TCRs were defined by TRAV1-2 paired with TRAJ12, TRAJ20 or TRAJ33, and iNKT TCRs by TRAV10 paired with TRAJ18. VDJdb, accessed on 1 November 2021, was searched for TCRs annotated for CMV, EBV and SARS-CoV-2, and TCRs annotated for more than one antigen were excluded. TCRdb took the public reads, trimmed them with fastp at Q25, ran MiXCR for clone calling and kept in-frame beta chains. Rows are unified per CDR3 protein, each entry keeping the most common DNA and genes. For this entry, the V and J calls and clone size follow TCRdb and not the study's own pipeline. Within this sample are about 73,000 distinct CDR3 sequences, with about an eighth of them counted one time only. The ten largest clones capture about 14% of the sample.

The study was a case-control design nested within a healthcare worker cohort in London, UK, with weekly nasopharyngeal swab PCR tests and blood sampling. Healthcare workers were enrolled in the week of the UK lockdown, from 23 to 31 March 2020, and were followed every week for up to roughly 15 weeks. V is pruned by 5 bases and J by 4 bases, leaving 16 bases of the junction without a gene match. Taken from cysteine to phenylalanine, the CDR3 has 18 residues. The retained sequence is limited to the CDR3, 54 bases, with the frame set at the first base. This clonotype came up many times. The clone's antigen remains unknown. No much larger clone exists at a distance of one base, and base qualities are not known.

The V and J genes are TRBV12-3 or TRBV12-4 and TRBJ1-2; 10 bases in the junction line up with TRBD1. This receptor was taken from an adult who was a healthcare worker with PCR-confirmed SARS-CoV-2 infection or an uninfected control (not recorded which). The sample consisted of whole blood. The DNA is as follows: TGTGCCAGCAGTACGATCCGGGACAGGGGACCAAGGACCTATGGCTACACCTTC. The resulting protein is CASSTIRDRGPRTYGYTF.